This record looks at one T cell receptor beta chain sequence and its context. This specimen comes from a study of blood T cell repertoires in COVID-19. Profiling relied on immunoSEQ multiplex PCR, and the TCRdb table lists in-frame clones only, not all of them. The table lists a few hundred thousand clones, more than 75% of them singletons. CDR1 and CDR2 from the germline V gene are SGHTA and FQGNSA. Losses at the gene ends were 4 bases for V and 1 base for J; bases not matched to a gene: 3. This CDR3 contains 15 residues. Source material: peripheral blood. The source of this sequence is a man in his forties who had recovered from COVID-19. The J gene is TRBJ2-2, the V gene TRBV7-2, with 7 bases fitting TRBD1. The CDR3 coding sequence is TGTGCCAGCAGCTCCCGACAGGGGAACACCGGGGAGCTGTTTTTT. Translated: CASSSRQGNTGELFF.